This TCR beta chain was retrieved from a study of glioma-infiltrating T cells. Points from the study as a whole: Tissue-blood divergence was below expectation in non-neoplastic patients, above in gliomas.

This clonotype showed up many times. Antigen unknown. The iRepertoire nested amplicon-rescue multiplex PCR amplified TCR alpha and beta CDR3s from RNA. One-step reverse transcription and amplification started from approximately 100-400 ng of tissue mRNA or PBMC total RNA. TCRdb re-called the multiplex PCR reads through MiXCR, storing one row per CDR3 protein. The sample gives roughly 100,000 distinct CDR3 sequences, around 29% of which show up once; 44% is in the top ten. The receptor comes from a human donor with low-grade glioma or glioblastoma, undergoing nonglioma brain surgery, or in good health (not recorded which). What was sequenced was glioma tissue, nonneoplastic brain tissue, or PBMCs (not recorded which).

The DNA of the CDR3 is TGTGCCAGCGGTGGAGGAAGGGAGACCCAGTACTTC. Protein: CASGGGRETQYF. This chain connects TRBV27 to TRBJ2-5, with D tentatively TRBD2 (5 bases). Deletions cut 8 bases from V and 5 bases from J, with 12 bases between. The CDR3 covers 12 residues. The germline CDR1 and CDR2 sequences are MNHEY and SMNVEV (reference sequence).